These 8 T cell receptor beta chains were all obtained from the same sample, sequenced in a study of T cell repertoires in cytomegalovirus infection. TCRdb used MiXCR to reprocess the reads, holding one entry per CDR3 protein. Altogether approximately 990,000 distinct CDR3 sequences are present, around 32% being singletons, with the ten largest covering over 13%. The antigens these receptors bind are not known. The material sequenced was cultured CD8+ T cells from PBMCs, taken from culture after CMV antigen stimulation. The receptors stem from a human donor in good health (CMV status not recorded). Some clones in this sample may be carry-over from other donors' samples.

The V and J genes are TRBV15 and TRBJ2-3, with TRBD2 matching 9 bases. CDR1 and CDR2 (germline): LNHNV, YYDKDF (reference sequence). J lost 6 bases, V lost 10 bases, and 5 bases had no gene match. This CDR3 region has 12 residues. The CDR3 region has the DNA TGTGCCATCGCGGGGGGGAGGGATACGCAGTATTTT. It encodes CAIAGGRDTQYF. Full variable domain (missing parts from reference TRBV15 and TRBJ2-3): DAMVIQNPRYQVTQFGKPVTLSCSQTLNHNVMYWYQQKSSQAPKLLFHYYDKDFNNEADTPDNFQSRRPNTSFCFLDIRSPGLGDTAMYLCAIAGGRDTQYFGPGTRLTVL.

The rearrangement joins TRBV2 to TRBJ2-2; tentative D call: TRBD1 (7 bases). V was shortened by 6 bases and J by 7 bases, with 15 bases between the two germline ends. CDR3 size: 14 residues. From germline, CDR1 is SNHLY and CDR2 FYNNEI. The CDR3 nucleotides are TGTGCCAGCAGAGGAGGGGGCTTGGTCGGGGAGCTGTTTTTT. Encoded protein: CASRGGGLVGELFF.

This rearrangement joins TRBV5-5 to TRBJ2-7; TRBD1 matches 10 bases. V lost 2 bases, J lost 4 bases, and 3 bases stayed unmatched. There are 14 residues in the CDR3. Germline V CDR1 and CDR2: SGHKS, YYEKEE (reference sequence). The CDR3 bases are TGTGCCAGCAGCTTTCCGGGACAGGGGTACGAGCAGTACTTC. It encodes CASSFPGQGYEQYF.

This clonotype turned up a few times. The chain is built from TRBV7-6 and TRBJ2-7; D call uncertain. V shed 7 bases and J shed 2 bases, with 15 bases lying between them. This CDR3 has 14 amino acids. Germline V gene lookup returns CDR1 SGHVS and CDR2 FNYEAQ. The CDR3 loop is CASTSRDMAYEQYF. The CDR3 DNA reads TGTGCCAGCACCAGTAGAGATATGGCCTACGAGCAGTACTTC.

CDR3 coding DNA: TGTGCCGGCCGACAGGGGGCCGCTGAAGCTTTCTTT. This gives the protein CAGRQGAAEAFF. V is TRBV7-3 and J is TRBJ1-1; 10 nucleotides line up with TRBD1. Germline-derived CDR1 and CDR2 are SGHTA and FQGTGA. The CDR3 totals 12 residues. J gave up 6 bases and V 11 bases, and 6 bases lay outside the gene matches. The full variable domain, in which reference TRBV7-3 and TRBJ1-1 provide the parts outside the CDR3, is GAGVSQTPSNKVTEKGKYVELRCDPISGHTALYWYRQSLGQGPEFLIYFQGTGAADDSGLPNDRFFAVRPEGSVSTLKIQRTERGDSAVYLCAGRQGAAEAFFGQGTRLTVV.

The CDR3 spells CASSNDTPYEQYV. The DNA of the CDR3 is TGTGCCAGCAGCAACGATACTCCCTACGAGCAGTACGTC. The chain joins TRBV6-8 to TRBJ2-7; D ambiguous. The CDR3 has 13 amino acids. Germline lookup yields CDR1 MNHGY and CDR2 SAAAGT. Trimming took 6 bases from V and 2 from J, leaving 11 bases between them.

This clonotype came up a few times. The chain joins TRBV12-5 to TRBJ1-2, with D possibly TRBD1 on 6 matching bases. The CDR3 totals 13 residues. With 1 base removed from V and 7 bases from J, the gap between germline ends came to 10 bases. The germline V gene encodes CDR1 LGHNT and CDR2 FRNRAP. The CDR3 DNA is TGTGCTAGTGGTTTGGGGACAGAGCTTGGCTACACCTTC. Residues: CASGLGTELGYTF. The entire variable domain, with the rest obtained from reference TRBV12-5 and TRBJ1-2, is as follows: DARVTQTPRHKVTEMGQEVTMRCQPILGHNTVFWYRQTMMQGLELLAYFRNRAPLDDSGMPKDRFSAEMPDATLATLKIQPSEPRDSAVYFCASGLGTELGYTFGSGTRLTVV.

The CDR3 is CASSIPARSGYTF. Here the CDR3 DNA reads TGTGCCAGTAGTATTCCGGCACGAAGTGGCTACACCTTC. The chain links TRBV19 to TRBJ1-2; D is uncertain. V shed 3 bases and J shed 7 bases, with 12 bases lying between them. Germline values: CDR1 LNHDA, CDR2 SQIVND (reference sequence). This CDR3 spans 13 amino acids.